The clone carrying this T cell receptor (beta chain) was detected once. V lost 4 bases and J 5 bases, leaving 9 bases between the germline ends. The CDR3 has 13 residues. Germline CDR1 SGHTA, CDR2 FQGNSA. The sample is drawn from a study of shared clonotypes between healthy human individuals. Sequencing used immunoSEQ multiplex PCR; TCRdb keeps in-frame clones, though not all of them. The sample comprises roughly 760,000 clones, approximately 79% of which are singletons, and 1.5% to 2% rests with the top ten. The receptor comes from a woman aged 30 to 39 in good health. The sample consisted of memory CD4+ T cells sorted from blood. Subset described: CD45RA-negative fraction. This chain uses TRBV7-2 with TRBJ1-5, with D uncertain. CDR3 region: CASSSLIDQPQHF. The CDR3 DNA follows: TGTGCCAGCAGCTCCCTCATTGATCAGCCCCAGCATTTT. Full variable domain (rest looked up from reference TRBV7-2 and TRBJ1-5): GAGVSQSPSNKVTEKGKDVELRCDPISGHTALYWYRQSLGQGLEFLIYFQGNSAPDKSGLPSDRFSAERTGGSVSTLTIQRTQQEDSAVYLCASSSLIDQPQHFGDGTRLSIL.